A selection of T cell receptor beta chains follows, all from one sample in a study of technical replicates of blood from a handful of donors. The assay was immunoSEQ multiplex PCR, and TCRdb's table has in-frame clones only and misses some. The table lists 65,000 to 90,000 clones, 80% to 90% of them singletons, with around 4.8% in the top ten. The sample was PBMCs. The receptor set was obtained from a human donor in good health. Some clones in this sample may be carry-over from other donors' samples. Both conserved end residues are part of each CDR3. Each record gives: V gene, clone size, J gene, D gene, CDR3 protein, CDR3 DNA. A D gene is named only where the DNA matches it firmly. Part of the rows lack a size; the others show once, few, many or a class for expanded clones.

V gene: TRBV27
clone size: .
J gene: TRBJ2-2
D gene: TRBD1
CDR3 protein: CASSRQGELTGELFF
CDR3 DNA: TGTGCCAGCAGCCGTCAGGGGGAATTGACCGGGGAGCTGTTTTTT

V gene: TRBV7-9
clone size: .
J gene: TRBJ2-6
D gene: .
CDR3 protein: CASSLGARHSGANVLTF
CDR3 DNA: TGTGCCAGCAGCTTAGGTGCGAGACACTCTGGGGCCAACGTCCTGACTTTC

V gene: TRBV30
clone size: .
J gene: TRBJ2-5
D gene: .
CDR3 protein: CAWSGGGETQYF
CDR3 DNA: TGTGCCTGGAGTGGAGGGGGAGAGACCCAGTACTTC

V gene: TRBV30
clone size: .
J gene: TRBJ1-6
D gene: .
CDR3 protein: CAWQTGIGSPLHF
CDR3 DNA: TGTGCCTGGCAAACAGGGATAGGTTCACCCCTCCACTTT

V gene: TRBV7-9
clone size: .
J gene: TRBJ1-1
D gene: .
CDR3 protein: CASSPEGQNTEAFF
CDR3 DNA: TGTGCCAGCAGCCCAGAGGGACAGAACACTGAAGCTTTCTTT

V gene: TRBV12-5
clone size: .
J gene: TRBJ2-5
D gene: TRBD1
CDR3 protein: CASGPRTGEETQYF
CDR3 DNA: TGTGCTAGTGGTCCCAGGACAGGGGAAGAGACCCAGTACTTC

V gene: TRBV4-3
clone size: .
J gene: TRBJ2-7
D gene: .
CDR3 protein: CASSQDRVEGYEQYF
CDR3 DNA: TGCGCCAGCAGCCAAGATCGAGTAGAGGGTTACGAGCAGTACTTC

V gene: TRBV7-3
clone size: .
J gene: TRBJ2-7
D gene: TRBD2
CDR3 protein: CASSLLAGSSYEQYF
CDR3 DNA: TGTGCCAGCAGCTTATTAGCGGGCTCGTCCTACGAGCAGTACTTC

V gene: TRBV5-1
clone size: .
J gene: TRBJ2-5
D gene: .
CDR3 protein: CASSPGTSHPVAETQYF
CDR3 DNA: TGCGCCAGCAGCCCCGGGACTTCTCACCCGGTGGCCGAGACCCAGTACTTC

V gene: TRBV10-3
clone size: .
J gene: TRBJ1-1
D gene: .
CDR3 protein: CAISESTRNTEAFF
CDR3 DNA: TGTGCCATCAGTGAGTCGACAAGGAACACTGAAGCTTTCTTT

V gene: TRBV5-1
clone size: .
J gene: TRBJ1-3
D gene: .
CDR3 protein: CASRDSSGNTIYF
CDR3 DNA: TGCGCCAGCAGGGACAGCTCTGGAAACACCATATATTTT

V gene: TRBV4-3
clone size: once
J gene: TRBJ2-3
D gene: TRBD1
CDR3 protein: CASSQQYRGRADTQYF
CDR3 DNA: TGCGCCAGCAGCCAACAATACAGGGGGCGGGCAGATACGCAGTATTTT

V gene: TRBV19
clone size: once
J gene: TRBJ1-2
D gene: .
CDR3 protein: CASSAGVGYTF
CDR3 DNA: TGTGCCAGTAGTGCCGGGGTCGGCTACACCTTC

V gene: TRBV7-9
clone size: .
J gene: TRBJ2-3
D gene: TRBD2
CDR3 protein: CASSTRTSGKADTQYF
CDR3 DNA: TGTGCCAGCAGCACCAGGACTAGCGGGAAGGCAGATACGCAGTATTTT

V gene: TRBV4-2
clone size: .
J gene: TRBJ2-1
D gene: TRBD2
CDR3 protein: CASSRTSGGSYNEQFF
CDR3 DNA: TGTGCCAGCAGCCGGACTAGCGGGGGCTCCTACAATGAGCAGTTCTTC

V gene: TRBV7-7
clone size: .
J gene: TRBJ2-5
D gene: TRBD2
CDR3 protein: CASSYRLAGGPGETQYF
CDR3 DNA: TGTGCCAGCAGTTACAGACTAGCGGGGGGGCCTGGAGAGACCCAGTACTTC

V gene: TRBV18
clone size: .
J gene: TRBJ2-1
D gene: .
CDR3 protein: CATKSTGGLLYNEQFF
CDR3 DNA: TGTGCCACCAAATCGACGGGGGGCTTATTGTACAATGAGCAGTTCTTC

V gene: TRBV4-1
clone size: .
J gene: TRBJ2-1
D gene: .
CDR3 protein: CASSQGLNYNEQFF
CDR3 DNA: TGCGCCAGCAGCCAAGGACTGAACTACAATGAGCAGTTCTTC

V gene: TRBV6-6
clone size: .
J gene: TRBJ2-3
D gene: .
CDR3 protein: CASGGATDTQYF
CDR3 DNA: TGTGCCAGCGGGGGCGCCACAGATACGCAGTATTTT

V gene: TRBV7-2
clone size: .
J gene: TRBJ1-2
D gene: .
CDR3 protein: CASSLPNEAGSMNYGYTF
CDR3 DNA: TGTGCCAGCAGCTTACCAAACGAAGCGGGGTCTATGAACTATGGCTACACCTTC

V gene: TRBV5-6
clone size: .
J gene: TRBJ1-5
D gene: .
CDR3 protein: CASSLAGSNQPQHF
CDR3 DNA: TGTGCCAGCAGCTTGGCCGGGAGCAATCAGCCCCAGCATTTT

V gene: TRBV6-5
clone size: .
J gene: TRBJ2-6
D gene: TRBD1
CDR3 protein: CASTGQGVTGVLTF
CDR3 DNA: TGTGCCAGCACTGGACAGGGGGTGACGGGCGTCCTGACTTTC

V gene: TRBV6-6
clone size: .
J gene: TRBJ1-2
D gene: .
CDR3 protein: CASSQTVYGYTF
CDR3 DNA: TGTGCCAGCAGTCAGACAGTCTATGGCTACACCTTC

V gene: TRBV23-1
clone size: .
J gene: TRBJ2-7
D gene: TRBD1
CDR3 protein: CASSQLGDRDRGYEQYF
CDR3 DNA: TGCGCCAGCAGTCAATTAGGAGACCGGGACAGGGGCTACGAGCAGTACTTC

V gene: TRBV21-1
clone size: .
J gene: TRBJ1-6
D gene: .
CDR3 protein: CASSPLNGDRDPPLHF
CDR3 DNA: TGTGCCAGCAGCCCCCTCAACGGCGACAGGGATCCACCCCTCCACTTT

V gene: TRBV7-9
clone size: few
J gene: TRBJ1-1
D gene: .
CDR3 protein: CASSLEGENTEAFF
CDR3 DNA: TGTGCCAGCAGCTTAGAGGGGGAGAACACTGAAGCTTTCTTT

V gene: TRBV5-4
clone size: .
J gene: TRBJ2-7
D gene: .
CDR3 protein: CASRVGGGKLSEQYF
CDR3 DNA: TGTGCCAGCAGAGTTGGAGGGGGCAAGCTTTCCGAGCAGTACTTC